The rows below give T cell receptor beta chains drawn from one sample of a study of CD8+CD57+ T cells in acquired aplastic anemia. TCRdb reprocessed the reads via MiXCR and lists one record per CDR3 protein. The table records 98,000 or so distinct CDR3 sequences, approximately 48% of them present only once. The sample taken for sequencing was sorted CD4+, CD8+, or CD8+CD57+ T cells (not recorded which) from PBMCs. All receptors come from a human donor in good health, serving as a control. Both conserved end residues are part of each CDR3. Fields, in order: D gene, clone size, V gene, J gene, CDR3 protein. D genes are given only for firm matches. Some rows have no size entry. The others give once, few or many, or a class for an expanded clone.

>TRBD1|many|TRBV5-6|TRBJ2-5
CASSSTGDLQETQYF
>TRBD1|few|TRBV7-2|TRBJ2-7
CASSLAGTGLYEQYF
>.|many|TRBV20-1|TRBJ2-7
CSALFPGTLTYEQYF
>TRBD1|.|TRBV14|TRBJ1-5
CASRFRDRALSNQPQHF
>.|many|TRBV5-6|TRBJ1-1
CASSLDTEAFF
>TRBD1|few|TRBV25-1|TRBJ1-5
CASSETGAGQPQHF
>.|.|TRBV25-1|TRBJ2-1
CASMWSGSPYNEQFF
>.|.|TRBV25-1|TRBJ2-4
CASSQEPGEDIQYF
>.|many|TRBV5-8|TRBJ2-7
CASSLLGSYEQYF
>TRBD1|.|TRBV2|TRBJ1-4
CAIKRQGDEKLFF
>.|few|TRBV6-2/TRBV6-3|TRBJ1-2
CASTLGGRYGYTF
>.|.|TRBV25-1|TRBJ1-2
CASSESPRGPNYGYTF
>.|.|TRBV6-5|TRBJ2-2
CASSYSTPSGELFF
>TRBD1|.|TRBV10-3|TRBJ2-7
CAISATGTGYEQYF
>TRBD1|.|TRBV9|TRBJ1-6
CASSVREDRSGSPLHF
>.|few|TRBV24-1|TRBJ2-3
CATATTLASTDTQYF
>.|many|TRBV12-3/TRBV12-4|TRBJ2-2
CASSFVAGTGELFF
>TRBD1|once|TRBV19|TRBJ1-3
CARQGRPGNTIYF
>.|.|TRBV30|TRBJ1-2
CAWSIPGHAGDGYTF
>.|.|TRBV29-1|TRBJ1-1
CSVVRQRTEAFF
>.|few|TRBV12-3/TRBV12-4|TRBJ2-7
CASSEHLDEQYF
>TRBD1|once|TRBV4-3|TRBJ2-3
CASSQDRDSTSTDTQYF
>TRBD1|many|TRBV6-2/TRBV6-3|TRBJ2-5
CASGQGPQTNQETQYF
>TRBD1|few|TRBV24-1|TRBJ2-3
CATSDGTGSTDTQYF
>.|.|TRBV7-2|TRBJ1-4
CASSLEANEKLFF
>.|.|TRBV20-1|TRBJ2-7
CSLGPYEQYF
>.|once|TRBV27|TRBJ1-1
CASSLSGRQAMTEVFF
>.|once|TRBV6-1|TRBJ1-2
CASSHRPSYGYTF
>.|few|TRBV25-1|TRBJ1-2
CASSQSRDSIGYTF
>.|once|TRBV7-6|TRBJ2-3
CASSLAGAGWADTQYF
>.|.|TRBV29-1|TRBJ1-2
CSAGDAYYGYTF
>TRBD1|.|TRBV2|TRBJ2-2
CASRTGSRAGELSF
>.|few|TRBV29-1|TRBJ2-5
CSAFGTGQETQYF
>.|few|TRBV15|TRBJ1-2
CATSRGAYGYTF
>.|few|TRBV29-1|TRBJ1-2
CSVEGGWYGYTF
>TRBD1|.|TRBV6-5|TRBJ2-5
CASSYLTGTGGAKTQYF
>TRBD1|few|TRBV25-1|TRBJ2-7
CASTNLRGQDYEQYF
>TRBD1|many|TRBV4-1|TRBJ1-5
CASSYPGQGRSNLLGNQPQHF
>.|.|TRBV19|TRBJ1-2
CASSTGQGAGYGYTF
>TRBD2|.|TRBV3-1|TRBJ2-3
CASSHYLAGGLTDTQYF
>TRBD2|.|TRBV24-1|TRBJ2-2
CATSDWTSGGVAGELFF
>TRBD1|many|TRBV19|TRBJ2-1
CASSRQGDFDEQFF
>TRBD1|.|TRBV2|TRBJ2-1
CASSEEGQGLFEQFF
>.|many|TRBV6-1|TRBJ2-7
CASRQQFSSYEQYF
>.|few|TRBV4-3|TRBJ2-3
CASSQTTGGVTYTQYF
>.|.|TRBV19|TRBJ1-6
CASSIDGNSPLHF
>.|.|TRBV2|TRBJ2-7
CASSLGEYEQYF
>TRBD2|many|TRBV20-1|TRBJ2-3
CSLGSGAYTDTQYF
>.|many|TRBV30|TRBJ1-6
CAWSGSDNSPLHF
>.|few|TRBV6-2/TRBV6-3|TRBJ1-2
CASSWPLRQITGNYGYTF
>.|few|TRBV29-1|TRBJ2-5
CSFEGLLQETQYF
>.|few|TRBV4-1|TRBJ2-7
CASSQNVGSYEQYF
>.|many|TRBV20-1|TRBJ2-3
CSATGAQYF
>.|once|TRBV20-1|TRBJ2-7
CSARDRATSSYEQYF